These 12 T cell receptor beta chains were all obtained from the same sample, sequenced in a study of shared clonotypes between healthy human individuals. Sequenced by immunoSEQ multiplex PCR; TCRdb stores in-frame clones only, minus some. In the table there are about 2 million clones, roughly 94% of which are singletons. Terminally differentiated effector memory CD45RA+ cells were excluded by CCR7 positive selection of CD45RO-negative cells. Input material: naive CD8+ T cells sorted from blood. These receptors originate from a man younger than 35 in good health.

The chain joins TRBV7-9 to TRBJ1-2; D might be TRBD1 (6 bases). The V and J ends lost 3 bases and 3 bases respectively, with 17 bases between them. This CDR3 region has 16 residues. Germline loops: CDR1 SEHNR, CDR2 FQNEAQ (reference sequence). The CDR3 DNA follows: TGTGCCAGCAGCTTGGACAGTGCCGAGTACCACTATGGCTACACCTTC. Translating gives CASSLDSAEYHYGYTF.

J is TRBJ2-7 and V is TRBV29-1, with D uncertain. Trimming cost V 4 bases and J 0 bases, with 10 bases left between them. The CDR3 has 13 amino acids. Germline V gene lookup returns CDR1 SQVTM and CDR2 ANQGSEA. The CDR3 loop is CSVGRTGSYEQYF. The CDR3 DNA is TGCAGCGTTGGTAGGACGGGCTCCTACGAGCAGTACTTC.

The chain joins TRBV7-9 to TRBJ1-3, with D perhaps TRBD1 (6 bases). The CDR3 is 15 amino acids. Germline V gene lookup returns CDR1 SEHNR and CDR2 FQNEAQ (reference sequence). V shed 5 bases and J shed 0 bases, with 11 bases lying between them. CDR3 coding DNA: TGTGCCAGCAGCCGTGACAGGAACTCTGGAAACACCATATATTTT. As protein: CASSRDRNSGNTIYF.

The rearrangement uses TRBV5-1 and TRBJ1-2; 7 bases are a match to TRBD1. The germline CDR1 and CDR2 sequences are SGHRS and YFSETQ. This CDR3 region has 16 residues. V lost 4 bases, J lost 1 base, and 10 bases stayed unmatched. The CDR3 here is CASSPGQELLNYGYTF. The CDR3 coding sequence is TGCGCCAGCAGCCCCGGACAGGAACTACTTAACTATGGCTACACCTTC.

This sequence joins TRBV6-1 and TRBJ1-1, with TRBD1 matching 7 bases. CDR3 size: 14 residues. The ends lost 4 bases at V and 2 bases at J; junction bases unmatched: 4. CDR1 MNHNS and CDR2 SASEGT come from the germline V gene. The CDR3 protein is CASSGRQGNTEAFF. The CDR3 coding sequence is TGTGCCAGCAGTGGGAGACAGGGCAACACTGAAGCTTTCTTT.

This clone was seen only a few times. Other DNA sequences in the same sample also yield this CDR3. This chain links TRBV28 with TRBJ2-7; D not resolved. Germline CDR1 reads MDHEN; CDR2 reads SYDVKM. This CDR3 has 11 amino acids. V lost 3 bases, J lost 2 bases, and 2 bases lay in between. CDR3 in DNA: TGTGCCAGCAGTTTGACCTACGAGCAGTACTTC. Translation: CASSLTYEQYF.

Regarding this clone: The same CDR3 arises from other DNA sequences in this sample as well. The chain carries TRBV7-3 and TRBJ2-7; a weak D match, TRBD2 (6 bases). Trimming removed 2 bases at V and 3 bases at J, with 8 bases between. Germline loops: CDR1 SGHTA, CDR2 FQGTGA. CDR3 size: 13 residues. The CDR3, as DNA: TGTGCCAGCAGCTTAGGGGGAGGCTACGAGCAGTACTTC. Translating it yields CASSLGGGYEQYF.

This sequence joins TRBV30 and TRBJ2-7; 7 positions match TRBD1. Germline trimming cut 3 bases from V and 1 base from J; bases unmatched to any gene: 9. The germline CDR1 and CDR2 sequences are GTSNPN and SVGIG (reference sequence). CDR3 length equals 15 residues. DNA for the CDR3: TGTGCCTGGAGCAGTTCGGGCAGGGGGTCCTACGAGCAGTACTTC. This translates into CAWSSSGRGSYEQYF.

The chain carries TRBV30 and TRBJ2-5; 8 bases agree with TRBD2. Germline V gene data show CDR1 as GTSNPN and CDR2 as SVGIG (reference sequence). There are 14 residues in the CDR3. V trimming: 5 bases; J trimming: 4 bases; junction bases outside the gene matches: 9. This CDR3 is CAWWRGEGVETQYF. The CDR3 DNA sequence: TGTGCCTGGTGGCGGGGGGAGGGTGTAGAGACCCAGTACTTC.

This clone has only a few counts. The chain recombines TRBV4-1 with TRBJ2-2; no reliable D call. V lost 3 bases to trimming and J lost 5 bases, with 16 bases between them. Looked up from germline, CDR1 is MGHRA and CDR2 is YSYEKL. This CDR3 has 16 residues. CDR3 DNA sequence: TGCGCCAGCAGCCAGGAGCTAGGACCGTGGACCGGGGAGCTGTTTTTT. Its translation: CASSQELGPWTGELFF.

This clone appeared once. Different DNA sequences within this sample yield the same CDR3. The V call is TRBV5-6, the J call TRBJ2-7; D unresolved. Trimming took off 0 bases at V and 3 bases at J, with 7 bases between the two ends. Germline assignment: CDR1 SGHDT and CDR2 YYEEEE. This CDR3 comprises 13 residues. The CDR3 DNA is TGTGCCAGCAGCTTGGGTGGAGTCTACGAGCAGTACTTC. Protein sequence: CASSLGGVYEQYF. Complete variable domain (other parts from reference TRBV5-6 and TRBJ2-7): DAGVTQSPTHLIKTRGQQVTLRCSPKSGHDTVSWYQQALGQGPQFIFQYYEEEERQRGNFPDRFSGHQFPNYSSELNVNALLLGDSALYLCASSLGGVYEQYFGPGTRLTVT.

Written as DNA, the CDR3 is TGTGCCAGCAGCGACGGTGCGGGAACCTGCCAATACGAGCAGTACTTC. Translating it yields CASSDGAGTCQYEQYF. The chain carries TRBV21-1 and TRBJ2-7; no check of the table's D call, TRBD2, against the DNA was made. TRBV21-1 is reported as a pseudogene. The CDR3 length is 16 residues.